Reported below is one TCR beta chain. Germline CDR1 reads SNHLY; CDR2 reads FYNNEI. With 6 bases removed from V and 7 bases from J, the gap between germline ends came to 12 bases. The CDR3 is 12 residues long. This record belongs to a study of blood T cell repertoires in COVID-19. Study-wide background: The cDNA or gDNA used as material had been derived from T cells, B-cell-depleted T cells, or PBMCs.

Some clones are missing from TCRdb's copy, which holds only in-frame ones; the method was immunoSEQ multiplex PCR. Seen here are more than 45,000 clones, roughly 87% observed once, and the top ten hold less than 20%. This rearrangement joins TRBV2 to TRBJ2-5, with D unresolved. The sequenced sample consisted of peripheral blood. The sequence was collected from a human donor with active COVID-19. The donor label of this sample is uncertain. CDR3 DNA sequence: TGTGCCAGCAGGGCGGTCTCGGGGACCCAGTACTTC. It codes for CASRAVSGTQYF.